This T cell receptor beta chain derives from a study of CD8+CD57+ T cells in acquired aplastic anemia. The germline V gene encodes CDR1 LNHDA and CDR2 SQIVND (reference sequence). Trimming removed 9 bases from V and 2 bases from J, with 19 bases in between. The CDR3 length is 15 residues. This clonotype appeared once. Its antigen is undetermined. Genomic DNA provided the template from which TCR beta VDJ and CDR3 profiles were obtained. From the reads, TCRdb called clonotypes with MiXCR, one entry per CDR3 protein. The sample contains 350,000 to 450,000 distinct CDR3 sequences, about two thirds of which appear only once. The study's findings and limits: No significant difference in CD8+ Simpson's diversity was found between patients and controls.

The TCR sequence derives from a human donor in good health, serving as a control. This rearrangement joins TRBV19 to TRBJ1-2; D unclear. Sequencing used sorted CD4+, CD8+, or CD8+CD57+ T cells (not recorded which) from PBMCs. CDR3 residues: CASSSENTRNYGYTF. In DNA, the CDR3 is TGTGCCAGCAGTTCTGAGAACACCAGAAACTATGGCTACACCTTC. Variable domain in full (rest from reference TRBV19 and TRBJ1-2): DGGITQSPKYLFRKEGQNVTLSCEQNLNHDAMYWYRQDPGQGLRLIYYSQIVNDFQKGDIAEGYSVSREKKESFPLTVTSAQKNPTAFYLCASSSENTRNYGYTFGSGTRLTVV.